These T cell receptor beta chains were read from a single sample in a study of identical twins. Via MiXCR, TCRdb re-called the 5' RACE reads, giving one row per CDR3 protein. Of 200,000 to 250,000 distinct CDR3 sequences listed, over 9.5% are singletons. This sample was shared with a second study, whose subject was yellow fever vaccine responses in identical twins.

The material sequenced was memory (CD45RO+) T cells sorted from blood. The receptors stem from a woman aged 18-29 years in good health. Each CDR3 is given with its conserved first and last residue. Fields, in order: J gene, V gene, clone size, D gene, CDR3 protein, CDR3 DNA. D genes are given only for firm matches. Only part of the rows carry a size: once, few, many, or a class if the clone is expanded.

>TRBJ1-3|TRBV29-1|many|-
CSVQSGGSSGNTIYF
TGCAGCGTCCAAAGTGGGGGCAGCTCTGGAAACACCATATATTTT
>TRBJ1-1|TRBV28|-|TRBD1
CASSLFGAGGWGEAFF
TGTGCCAGCAGTTTATTTGGGGCAGGGGGATGGGGTGAAGCTTTCTTT
>TRBJ2-7|TRBV27|-|-
CASPGGRWYEQYF
TGTGCCAGTCCCGGGGGGCGTTGGTACGAGCAGTACTTC
>TRBJ1-2|TRBV9|-|-
CASSVDFRGPSYGYTF
TGTGCCAGCAGCGTAGACTTCAGGGGTCCCTCCTATGGCTACACCTTC
>TRBJ2-5|TRBV28|-|-
CASSWSRVGTQYF
TGTGCCAGCAGTTGGTCCAGGGTTGGAACCCAGTACTTC
>TRBJ2-1|TRBV9|few|-
CASSPEARPYNEQFF
TGTGCCAGCAGCCCTGAGGCTAGACCCTACAATGAGCAGTTCTTC
>TRBJ2-7|TRBV3-1|many|-
CASSQPQEQYF
TGTGCCAGCAGCCAACCCCAAGAGCAGTACTTC
>TRBJ1-6|TRBV20-1|many|-
CSARASNNSPLHF
TGCAGTGCTAGAGCTAGTAATAATTCACCCCTCCACTTT
>TRBJ1-2|TRBV7-2|few|-
CASSSPPYYGYTF
TGTGCCAGCAGCTCCCCACCCTATTATGGCTACACCTTC
>TRBJ1-5|TRBV28|-|-
CASSLPRTHQPQHF
TGTGCCAGCAGTTTGCCCAGGACCCATCAGCCCCAGCATTTT
>TRBJ2-3|TRBV20-1|many|-
CSATSNSGDTQYF
TGCAGTGCTACTTCTAACAGCGGGGATACGCAGTATTTT
>TRBJ2-3|TRBV20-1|many|-
CSASMAASRYF
TGCAGTGCTAGTATGGCCGCGAGCCGGTATTTT
>TRBJ2-1|TRBV2|few|TRBD2
CASQGLAGSGEQFF
TGTGCCAGCCAAGGACTAGCGGGATCGGGCGAGCAGTTCTTC
>TRBJ1-1|TRBV18|few|-
CASSPLGPPMNTEAFF
TGTGCCAGCTCACCACTAGGGCCGCCCATGAACACTGAAGCTTTCTTT
>TRBJ2-7|TRBV2|-|-
CASSRTASRDYEQYF
TGTGCCAGCAGTAGGACAGCGTCACGGGACTACGAGCAGTACTTC
>TRBJ2-3|TRBV6-1|-|TRBD1
CASRTGRPSTDTQYF
TGTGCCAGCCGGACAGGGCGGCCTAGCACAGATACGCAGTATTTT
>TRBJ2-3|TRBV7-9|few|TRBD2
CASSSLAGEVTDTQYF
TGTGCCAGCAGCTCCTTAGCGGGGGAGGTGACAGATACGCAGTATTTT
>TRBJ2-6|TRBV5-1|-|-
CASSGGSSGANVLTF
TGCGCCAGCAGCGGAGGGTCCTCTGGGGCCAACGTCCTGACTTTC
>TRBJ2-7|TRBV20-1|many|-
CSPYTGTSIEQYF
TGCAGTCCTTACACCGGGACCTCAATCGAGCAGTACTTC
>TRBJ2-5|TRBV6-2/TRBV6-3|-|-
CASTKEETQYF
TGTGCCAGCACCAAAGAGGAGACCCAGTACTTC
>TRBJ2-7|TRBV27|few|TRBD1
CASSLNSVGTGSHEQYF
TGTGCCAGCAGTTTAAATTCGGTCGGGACAGGGTCCCACGAGCAGTACTTC
>TRBJ1-6|TRBV7-8|few|-
CASSKDSYNSPLHF
TGTGCCAGCAGCAAGGACAGTTATAATTCACCCCTCCACTTT
>TRBJ2-7|TRBV7-2|few|-
CASSKNQGYEQYF
TGTGCCAGCAGCAAAAACCAGGGTTACGAGCAGTACTTC
>TRBJ2-5|TRBV6-2/TRBV6-3|-|TRBD2
CASSYFGRKQETQYF
TGTGCCAGCAGTTACTTCGGGAGGAAACAAGAGACCCAGTACTTC
>TRBJ2-3|TRBV3-1|once|TRBD2
CASSLAGVSDTQYF
TGTGCCAGCAGCCTAGCGGGAGTATCAGATACGCAGTATTTT
>TRBJ2-1|TRBV2|once|TRBD2
CASSERKLAGGNEQFF
TGTGCCAGCAGTGAGAGGAAACTAGCGGGGGGTAATGAGCAGTTCTTC